Listed below are T cell receptor beta chains from one sample, sequenced in a study of STAT3 mutations in large granular lymphocyte leukemia. Assay: immunoSEQ multiplex PCR; the TCRdb copy retains only in-frame clones and omits some. The sample has over 25,000 clones, around 85% seen once. The sequenced sample was peripheral blood mononuclear cells. These receptors all stem from a man aged 60-69 years with T-cell large granular lymphocyte leukemia. Some clones in this sample may be carry-over from other donors' samples. The conserved cysteine and the conserved F or W are not part of the CDR3 here. Clone size is stated in some rows and not others, as once, few, many or a class when expanded.

abundance: -; len: 13; v_gene: TRBV5-1; CDR3aa: ASSLGGGDYNEQF
abundance: -; len: 13; v_gene: TRBV29-1; CDR3aa: SVRDRGTNTGELF
abundance: -; len: 12; v_gene: TRBV7-9; CDR3aa: ASSTDRATDTQY
abundance: -; len: 13; v_gene: TRBV7-9; CDR3aa: ASSLQSVSYNEQF
abundance: -; len: 11; v_gene: TRBV5-1; CDR3aa: ASSLETRYEQY
abundance: -; len: 12; v_gene: TRBV28; CDR3aa: ASSLGAKGETQY
abundance: -; len: 13; v_gene: TRBV9; CDR3aa: ASSVSGTPQETQY
abundance: -; len: 13; v_gene: TRBV7-2; CDR3aa: ASSPRGTETDTQY
abundance: -; len: 11; v_gene: TRBV18; CDR3aa: ASSQAGPDTQY
abundance: -; len: 11; v_gene: TRBV6-1; CDR3aa: ASRELAGGGLG
abundance: once; len: 14; v_gene: TRBV15; CDR3aa: ATSRGILAGGGELF
abundance: -; len: 13; v_gene: TRBV7-8; CDR3aa: ASSHGRGDTGELF
abundance: -; len: 12; v_gene: TRBV29-1; CDR3aa: SVLALASPYEQY
abundance: once; len: 14; v_gene: TRBV18; CDR3aa: ASSPPAGTGQGGYT
abundance: few; len: 10; v_gene: TRBV19; CDR3aa: ASKSRAHEQY
abundance: -; len: 13; v_gene: TRBV5-1; CDR3aa: ASSLRTGEGETQY
abundance: -; len: 8; v_gene: TRBV20-1; CDR3aa: SASEGIAF
abundance: -; len: 13; v_gene: TRBV28; CDR3aa: ASTLQGSLRSEQY
abundance: -; len: 13; v_gene: TRBV5-8; CDR3aa: ASSLGVRANQPQH
abundance: -; len: 11; v_gene: TRBV27; CDR3aa: ASSQGVWTEAF
abundance: -; len: 14; v_gene: TRBV9; CDR3aa: ASSVTPRGSGNTIY
abundance: -; len: 14; v_gene: TRBV25-1; CDR3aa: ASSDHALAGAETQY
abundance: -; len: 14; v_gene: TRBV7-8; CDR3aa: ASSPPGRSLYNEQF
abundance: -; len: 12; v_gene: TRBV7-9; CDR3aa: ASSSSRWITEAF